This TCR beta chain stems from a study of shared clonotypes between healthy human individuals. It was across several immunoSEQ plates that each subset's genomic DNA was evenly split. Profiled with immunoSEQ multiplex PCR; TCRdb holds only in-frame clones, not every one. This repertoire shows under 2,000,000 clones, less than 95% found once; its top ten account for roughly 1%. Germline V gene lookup returns CDR1 MNHEY and CDR2 SMNVEV (reference sequence). The CDR3 contains 16 residues. V was shortened by 7 bases and J by 1 base, with 19 bases between the two germline ends. Naive CD8 isolation took CD45RO-negative cells positively selected for CCR7 and excluded terminally differentiated effector memory CD45RA+ cells. This clone came up once.

The TCR comes from a man aged 18 to 35 in good health. Sample: naive CD8+ T cells sorted from blood. The V call is TRBV27, the J call TRBJ2-5, with TRBD2 as a possible D gene (6 bases). The DNA of the CDR3 is TGTGCCAGCAATCCTAGCCATCTGACTAGCCAAGAGACCCAGTACTTC. Translated, it gives CASNPSHLTSQETQYF.